This T cell receptor beta chain is drawn from a study of blood T cell repertoires in COVID-19. CDR3 length: 17 residues. In germline, CDR1 is SGHRS, CDR2 YFSETQ. Trimming cost V 0 bases and J 7 bases; bases outside gene matches: 9. The assay was immunoSEQ multiplex PCR, and TCRdb's table has in-frame clones only and misses some. Seen here are about 200,000 clones, around 80% observed once, and the top ten hold 5.5%. The sequence came from a woman between 65 and 79 years old with acute or convalescent COVID-19. The sequencing sample was made of peripheral blood. The V call is TRBV5-1, the J call TRBJ2-1, with 11 bases lining up with TRBD2. The CDR3 spells CASSLVPLAGVTNEQFF. For the CDR3, the DNA is TGCGCCAGCAGCTTGGTCCCACTAGCGGGAGTTACGAATGAGCAGTTCTTC.